The next 31 T cell receptor beta chains were all read from a single sample in a study of T cells after yellow fever vaccination. TCRdb called the 5' RACE reads again in MiXCR, with one record for every CDR3 protein. The sample contains some 560,000 distinct CDR3 sequences, roughly 21% of which appear only once. The material was PBMCs, obtained 15 days after the yellow fever booster vaccination. The receptors shown here come from a man aged 25-45 years who received the YFV17D yellow fever vaccine.

There are a few counts of this clonotype. This sequence joins TRBV11-2 and TRBJ2-1; D remains unclear. The CDR3 is 12 residues long. Germline CDR1 is SGHAT and CDR2 is FQNNGV. V was clipped by 4 bases and J by 8 bases, with 9 bases between them. For the CDR3, the DNA is TGTGCCAGCAGCTCCATAGTCTATGAGCAGTTCTTC. It is translated as CASSSIVYEQFF.

This clonotype was counted between two and nine times. The chain is built from TRBV6-5 and TRBJ1-3, with 7 bases identical to TRBD1. The CDR3 totals 18 residues. Germline V lookup: CDR1 MNHEY, CDR2 SVGAGI. After removal of 2 bases from V and 5 bases from J, the junction contained 15 bases not matched to a gene. CDR3 DNA: TGTGCCAGCAGTTACGGGGGGTCGACAGGGCAGTTGAGAAACACCATATATTTT. This codes for CASSYGGSTGQLRNTIYF.

This clonotype was picked up a small number of times. The V call is TRBV15, the J call TRBJ1-4; D is unresolved. The CDR3 has 16 residues. V lost 7 bases and J 0 bases, leaving 15 bases between the germline ends. The germline gives CDR1 LNHNV, CDR2 YYDKDF (reference sequence). In nucleotides, the CDR3 is TGTGCCACCACCCTCGGCCGTAGCGCAACTAATGAAAAACTGTTTTTT. It translates to CATTLGRSATNEKLFF.

This clonotype occurred a few times. The chain couples TRBV27 to TRBJ1-6, with D maybe TRBD1 (5 bases). Between the trimmed V and J ends, which lost 2 bases and 4 bases, there was a span of 12 bases. CDR1 MNHEY and CDR2 SMNVEV come from the germline V gene (reference sequence). The CDR3 is 16 amino acids. The CDR3 DNA follows: TGTGCCAGCAGTTTAGGGACGAAACTATATAATTCACCCCTCCACTTT. Its translation is CASSLGTKLYNSPLHF.

This clonotype occurred a few times. This chain uses TRBV5-1 with TRBJ2-1; 7 bases agree with TRBD1. Trimming cost V 1 base and J 8 bases; bases outside gene matches: 6. CDR1 and CDR2 from the germline V gene are SGHRS and YFSETQ. CDR3 length: 14 residues. DNA for the CDR3: TGCGCCAGCAGCTTGCTAGCAGGGGGTTATGAGCAGTTCTTC. This codes for CASSLLAGGYEQFF.

The rearrangement joins TRBV6-1 to TRBJ2-7, with 7 bases fitting TRBD1. Germline trimming cut 5 bases from V and 4 bases from J; bases unmatched to any gene: 8. CDR3 length: 14 residues. CDR1 is MNHNS and CDR2 is SASEGT in the germline V gene. Written as DNA, the CDR3 is TGTGCCAGCAGTATGGTAGGGGGCGGGTACGAGCAGTACTTC. Its protein product is CASSMVGGGYEQYF.

This clonotype was detected a few times. The chain recombines TRBV30 with TRBJ2-1; 8 bases fit TRBD2. The junction had 9 bases not matched to a gene; V was cut back by 4 bases and J by 7 bases. The CDR3 runs to 14 residues. The V gene's germline CDR1 is GTSNPN and CDR2 SVGIG (reference sequence). The CDR3 is CAWKAWASGNEQFF. CDR3 coding DNA: TGTGCCTGGAAGGCGTGGGCTAGCGGGAATGAGCAGTTCTTC.

The chain recombines TRBV4-3 with TRBJ2-7; D call uncertain. Trimming removed 0 bases at V and 9 bases at J, with 18 bases between. The CDR3 loop spans 15 amino acids. From germline, CDR1 is LGHNA and CDR2 YSLEER. Here the CDR3 reads CASSQDESPLNRQYF. The DNA for the CDR3 is TGCGCCAGCAGCCAAGATGAGAGTCCCCTAAATAGGCAGTACTTC.

The chain carries TRBV12-3 or TRBV12-4 and TRBJ2-5; either TRBD1 or TRBD2 may supply D (5 bases each). Trimming shortened V by 1 base and J by 1 base, and 13 bases separated the two germline ends. The CDR3 runs to 16 residues. Written as DNA, the CDR3 is TGTGCCAGCAGTTTAGAGGGGCGGGCTAGCCAAGAGACCCAGTACTTC. This sequence encodes CASSLEGRASQETQYF.

The chain uses TRBV20-1 and TRBJ2-1; perhaps TRBD2 as D (5 bases). CDR1 DFQATT and CDR2 SNEGSKA come from the germline V gene (reference sequence). V lost 5 bases and J 4 bases, leaving 15 bases between the germline ends. CDR3 length equals 14 residues. The CDR3: CSARPGGQYNEQFF. In DNA, the CDR3 is TGCAGTGCTCGCCCCGGCGGGCAGTACAATGAGCAGTTCTTC.

The rearrangement links TRBV7-2 to TRBJ1-1, with 10 nucleotides matching TRBD1. Germline V gives CDR1 SGHTA, CDR2 FQGNSA. The CDR3 has 17 amino acids. Unmatched junction bases numbered 11, after V lost 7 bases and J lost 0 bases. The CDR3 coding sequence is TGTGCCAGCATGCTCCGACAGGGGGCCTTCATGAACACTGAAGCTTTCTTT. It specifies CASMLRQGAFMNTEAFF.

This sequence joins TRBV4-1 and TRBJ2-1; the match to TRBD1 covers 9 bases. The CDR3 consists of 16 residues. Germline assignment: CDR1 MGHRA and CDR2 YSYEKL. V dropped 4 bases and J dropped 5; count of bases not matched to a gene: 9. This CDR3 reads CASSRTRDRENNEQFF. DNA for the CDR3: TGCGCCAGCAGCCGAACCCGGGACAGGGAAAACAATGAGCAGTTCTTC.

This clonotype was picked up a small number of times. The chain couples TRBV7-9 to TRBJ2-2; D is unresolved. The V gene's germline CDR1 is SEHNR and CDR2 FQNEAQ (reference sequence). V was shortened by 6 bases and J by 4 bases, with 12 bases between the two germline ends. There are 14 residues in the CDR3. Here the CDR3 DNA reads TGTGCCAGCAGTTCCATCGGAACCACCGGGGAGCTGTTTTTT. Encoded protein: CASSSIGTTGELFF.

The chain recombines TRBV7-2 with TRBJ2-3, with 8 bases identical to TRBD2. Per germline, CDR1 SGHTA and CDR2 FQGNSA. This CDR3 has 17 amino acids. The trim removed 5 bases at V and 4 bases at J, leaving 14 bases unmatched. The CDR3 loop is CASSQRYLREDPDTQYF. The CDR3 DNA reads TGTGCCAGCAGCCAAAGATATTTGCGGGAGGATCCAGATACGCAGTATTTT. The full variable domain, completed using reference TRBV7-2 and TRBJ2-3, is GAGVSQSPSNKVTEKGKDVELRCDPISGHTALYWYRQSLGQGLEFLIYFQGNSAPDKSGLPSDRFSAERTGGSVSTLTIQRTQQEDSAVYLCASSQRYLREDPDTQYFGPGTRLTVL.

The CDR3 spells CASSQVIAGDHEQFF. CDR3 DNA sequence: TGCGCCAGCAGCCAAGTGATAGCGGGAGATCATGAGCAGTTCTTC. This chain links TRBV4-1 with TRBJ2-1; 9 nucleotides line up with TRBD2. The CDR3 runs 15 residues. V lost 1 base, J lost 8 bases, and 6 bases stayed unmatched. The germline V gene encodes CDR1 MGHRA and CDR2 YSYEKL.

The chain combines TRBV29-1 with TRBJ2-1; D gene uncertain. Germline assignment: CDR1 SQVTM and CDR2 ANQGSEA. CDR3 length: 16 amino acids. Trimming stripped 5 bases from V and 0 bases from J, with 17 bases between. DNA for the CDR3: TGCAGCGTTCAATTCGGCAAAACGAGCTCCTACAATGAGCAGTTCTTC. Protein product: CSVQFGKTSSYNEQFF.

The chain joins TRBV7-2 to TRBJ2-1; D possibly corresponds to TRBD2 (6 bases). CDR3 length: 13 residues. The V gene lost 5 bases and the J gene lost 7 bases, with 12 bases spanning the gap. CDR1 and CDR2 (germline): SGHTA, FQGNSA. Here the CDR3 DNA reads TGTGCCAGCAGCATGGGACGGGAGAATGAGCAGTTCTTC. This translates into CASSMGRENEQFF. Variable domain in full (rest from reference TRBV7-2 and TRBJ2-1): GAGVSQSPSNKVTEKGKDVELRCDPISGHTALYWYRQSLGQGLEFLIYFQGNSAPDKSGLPSDRFSAERTGGSVSTLTIQRTQQEDSAVYLCASSMGRENEQFFGPGTRLTVL.

This sequence joins TRBV5-1 and TRBJ2-3, with D maybe TRBD2 (5 bases). Germline V CDR1 and CDR2: SGHRS, YFSETQ. The CDR3 runs to 16 residues. V lost 0 bases to trimming and J lost 6 bases, with 17 bases between them. The CDR3 bases are TGCGCCAGCAGCTTGGATCTAGTCCTAGCAATGGATACGCAGTATTTT. Its translation is CASSLDLVLAMDTQYF.

The chain combines TRBV25-1 with TRBJ2-5, with TRBD2 matching over 9 bases. CDR1 MGHDK and CDR2 SYGVNS come from the germline V gene. The trim removed 4 bases at V and 5 bases at J, leaving 5 bases unmatched. There are 14 residues in the CDR3. CDR3 protein: CASSAVAGGETQYF. In DNA form, the CDR3 reads TGTGCCAGCAGTGCCGTGGCGGGAGGGGAGACCCAGTACTTC.

The CDR3, as DNA: TGTGCCAGCAGCTTAGCAGCGGGAGGGCCTCCCCCCTACGAGCAGTACTTC. This sequence encodes CASSLAAGGPPPYEQYF. V usage is TRBV7-2 and J usage is TRBJ2-7; 10 positions match TRBD2. The CDR3 spans 17 residues. The junction had 7 bases not matched to a gene; V was cut back by 0 bases and J by 2 bases. In germline, CDR1 is SGHTA, CDR2 FQGNSA.

This clonotype was recorded a few times. The chain links TRBV18 to TRBJ2-7; 9 nucleotides align to TRBD1. V was clipped by 5 bases and J by 6 bases; unmatched bases: 8. This CDR3 has 14 residues. The germline gives CDR1 KGHSH, CDR2 LQKENI. This CDR3 reads CASSGGTGSIEQYF. The CDR3 region has the DNA TGTGCCAGCTCAGGGGGGACAGGGTCGATCGAGCAGTACTTC.

V is TRBV4-3 and J is TRBJ2-1; no firm D call. Germline V lookup: CDR1 LGHNA, CDR2 YSLEER. Trimming took 3 bases from V and 1 from J, leaving 10 bases between them. This CDR3 is 15 amino acids long. The CDR3 region is CASSQSLFSYNEQFF. The CDR3 DNA is TGCGCCAGCAGCCAGTCCTTATTTTCCTACAATGAGCAGTTCTTC.

This clonotype was seen ten or more times. The rearrangement links TRBV7-2 to TRBJ2-5; no definite D call. The V end lost 2 bases, the J end lost 7 bases, and 5 bases lay between the germline ends. Germline CDR1 SGHTA, CDR2 FQGNSA. The CDR3 spans 11 residues. The CDR3 DNA is TGTGCCAGCAGCTTAATCGGGACCCAGTACTTC. This codes for CASSLIGTQYF.

The rearrangement links TRBV20-1 to TRBJ2-7; D gene uncertain. Germline CDR1 is DFQATT and CDR2 is SNEGSKA (reference sequence). Trimming shortened V by 0 bases and J by 3 bases, and 9 bases separated the two germline ends. The CDR3 contains 13 residues. CDR3 protein: CSARDASNYEQYF. In DNA, the CDR3 is TGCAGTGCTAGAGATGCGTCGAACTACGAGCAGTACTTC.

This clonotype was recorded a few times. This sequence joins TRBV5-1 and TRBJ2-7; possible D gene TRBD1, 6 bases. Trimming removed 2 bases from V and 3 bases from J, with 12 bases in between. CDR1 SGHRS and CDR2 YFSETQ come from the germline V gene. This CDR3 has 14 residues. The DNA for the CDR3 is TGCGCCAGCAGCTTCCGGGACAACAACTACGAGCAGTACTTC. Translated: CASSFRDNNYEQYF.

V usage is TRBV28 and J usage is TRBJ1-1; no clear D. The ends were cut back, 5 bases at V and 0 bases at J, with 7 bases in the middle. This CDR3 is 13 amino acids long. Germline V lookup: CDR1 MDHEN, CDR2 SYDVKM. CDR3 nucleotide sequence: TGTGCCAGCAGTGGGGTCATGAACACTGAAGCTTTCTTT. Its translation is CASSGVMNTEAFF.

The V gene is TRBV5-5, the J gene TRBJ1-1, with 8 bases aligning to TRBD1. Germline-derived CDR1 and CDR2 are SGHKS and YYEKEE (reference sequence). With V trimmed by 4 bases and J by 4 bases, 15 bases remained unmatched. The CDR3 consists of 17 residues. For the CDR3, the DNA is TGTGCCAGCAGCGCTCAGGGGGCCTCCCGAGTGGCCACTGAAGCTTTCTTT. The encoded protein is CASSAQGASRVATEAFF.

Only a few counts were recorded for this clonotype. The rearrangement joins TRBV15 to TRBJ2-7, with TRBD2 identical over 7 bases. The V segment lost 2 bases and the J segment 2 bases; nucleotides outside the gene matches: 6. The germline gives CDR1 LNHNV, CDR2 YYDKDF (reference sequence). The length of the CDR3 is 15 residues. The CDR3 protein is CATSRTGGVTYEQYF. The CDR3, as DNA: TGTGCCACCAGCAGAACGGGGGGAGTGACCTACGAGCAGTACTTC.

On this clonotype itself: A much larger clone is a single base away; this may be a read error. V is TRBV12-3 or TRBV12-4 and J is TRBJ2-2, with TRBD1 matching over 7 bases. J lost 6 bases, V lost 5 bases, and 3 bases had no gene match. CDR3 length: 13 amino acids. The CDR3 region is CASSPQGAGELFF. The DNA of the CDR3 is TGTGCCAGCAGTCCTCAGGGGGCCGGGGAGCTGTTTTTT.

The chain has TRBV20-1 and TRBJ2-7; TRBD1 might be the D (5 bases). Trimming stripped 5 bases from V and 2 bases from J, with 16 bases between. Germline loops: CDR1 DFQATT, CDR2 SNEGSKA (reference sequence). The CDR3 sequence is 14 residues long. This chain's CDR3 is CSAVGLKGTYEQYF. The CDR3 DNA is TGCAGTGCTGTCGGGCTAAAGGGGACCTACGAGCAGTACTTC.

V gene TRBV28 combines with J gene TRBJ2-1, with D possibly being TRBD1 (6 bases). Germline V gene lookup returns CDR1 MDHEN and CDR2 SYDVKM. Trimming stripped 2 bases from V and 9 bases from J, with 8 bases between. The CDR3 covers 12 residues. For the CDR3, the DNA is TGTGCCAGCAGTTTAACAGGGTTTGAGCAGTTCTTC. This translates into CASSLTGFEQFF.